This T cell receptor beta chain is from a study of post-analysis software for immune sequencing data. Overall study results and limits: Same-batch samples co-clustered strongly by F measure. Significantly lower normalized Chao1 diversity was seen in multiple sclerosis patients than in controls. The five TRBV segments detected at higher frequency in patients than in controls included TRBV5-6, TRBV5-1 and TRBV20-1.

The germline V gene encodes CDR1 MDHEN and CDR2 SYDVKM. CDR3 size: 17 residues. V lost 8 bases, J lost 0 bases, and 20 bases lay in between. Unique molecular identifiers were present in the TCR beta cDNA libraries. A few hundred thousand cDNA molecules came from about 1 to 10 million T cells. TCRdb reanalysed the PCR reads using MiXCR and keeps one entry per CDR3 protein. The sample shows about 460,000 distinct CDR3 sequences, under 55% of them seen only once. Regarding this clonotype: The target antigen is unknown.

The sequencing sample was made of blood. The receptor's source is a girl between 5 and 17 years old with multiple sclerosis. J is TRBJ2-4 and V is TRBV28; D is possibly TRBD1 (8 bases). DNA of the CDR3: TGTGCCAGCGGGAGGGCCGGGACAGGTCTAGCCAAAAACATTCAGTACTTC. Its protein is CASGRAGTGLAKNIQYF. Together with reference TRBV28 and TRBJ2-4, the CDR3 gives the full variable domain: DVKVTQSSRYLVKRTGEKVFLECVQDMDHENMFWYRQDPGLGLRLIYFSYDVKMKEKGDIPEGYSVSREKKERFSLILESASTNQTSMYLCASGRAGTGLAKNIQYFGAGTRLSVL.